This TCR beta chain was captured in a study of beta chain features in type 1 diabetes. General study results and limits: Patients with Type 1 diabetes showed moderately but significantly shorter TCRB CDR3s in all four CD4+ subsets.

Isolated RNA was reverse transcribed in full, so expressed TCRB transcripts were sequenced. Assay: immunoSEQ multiplex PCR; the TCRdb copy retains only in-frame clones and omits some. Of almost 350,000 clones listed, 7% to 9% are singletons. This CDR3 contains 14 residues. The V and J ends lost 5 bases and 5 bases, in that order; junction bases with no gene match: 7. Per germline, CDR1 SGHTA and CDR2 FQGNSA. In its sample, this clone was seen a few times. Its target is not known. The chain links TRBV7-2 to TRBJ1-1; 8 bases map to TRBD1. The clonotype originates from a woman aged 18-29 years in good health. Input material: central memory CD4+ T cells from blood. DNA of the CDR3: TGTGCCAGCAGCCCGCGGACAGGGTTGACTGAAGCTTTCTTT. Translated: CASSPRTGLTEAFF.